A single sample gave rise to the 28 T cell receptor beta chains below, sequenced in a study of cytomegalovirus exposure and HLA in healthy donors. PCR used 60 Vbeta primers and 13 Jbeta primers. Measured with immunoSEQ multiplex PCR; TCRdb has only the in-frame clones, and not every one. The sample consists of 100,000 to 150,000 clones, around 9% of them appearing once. Sequenced sample: PBMCs. These receptors were obtained from a man between 40 and 49 years old in good health and CMV-seronegative.

The chain links TRBV11-1 to TRBJ2-2, with D tentatively TRBD2 (7 bases). The ends were cut back, 7 bases at V and 2 bases at J, with 17 bases in the middle. The CDR3 spans 16 residues. CDR1 SGHAT and CDR2 FQDESV come from the germline V gene (reference sequence). CDR3 amino acids: CASNPRGGANTGELFF. The CDR3, as DNA: TGTGCCAGCAACCCGAGGGGGGGTGCCAACACCGGGGAGCTGTTTTTT.

The rearrangement joins TRBV27 to TRBJ1-5, with TRBD1 as a possible D gene (5 bases). Germline lookup yields CDR1 MNHEY and CDR2 SMNVEV (reference sequence). The length of the CDR3 is 15 residues. Trimming left V 0 bases short and J 4 bases short, with 10 bases between. The CDR3, as DNA: TGTGCCAGCAGTTTATCCCAGGGCGGTAATCAGCCCCAGCATTTT. It specifies CASSLSQGGNQPQHF.

The V call is TRBV7-8, the J call TRBJ1-6, with a tentative D call TRBD1 (6 bases). V dropped 1 base and J dropped 0 bases, with 10 bases sitting between them. The CDR3 spans 17 residues. CDR1 and CDR2 (germline): SGHVS, FQNEAQ. DNA of the CDR3: TGTGCCAGCAGCTTAGGGGGGCCCCGCTCCTATAATTCACCCCTCCACTTT. The encoded protein is CASSLGGPRSYNSPLHF.

The chain carries TRBV28 and TRBJ2-7, with 9 positions matching TRBD1. Germline V gene data show CDR1 as MDHEN and CDR2 as SYDVKM. The CDR3 loop spans 16 amino acids. V was pared by 3 bases and J by 4 bases, with 10 bases of the junction left unmatched. The CDR3 loop reads CASSLRGTGNWYEQYF. CDR3 bases: TGTGCCAGCAGTTTGCGAGGGACAGGGAATTGGTACGAGCAGTACTTC.

This chain links TRBV19 with TRBJ1-5; D is uncertain. Trimming left V 6 bases short and J 2 bases short, with 11 bases between. The CDR3 consists of 14 residues. Per germline, CDR1 LNHDA and CDR2 SQIVND (reference sequence). Written as DNA, the CDR3 is TGTGCCAGTAGCCGAAACGGGGGCAATCAGCCCCAGCATTTT. Amino acids: CASSRNGGNQPQHF.

The rearrangement uses TRBV7-9 and TRBJ1-1, with D possibly being TRBD1 (5 bases). CDR1 and CDR2 (germline): SEHNR, FQNEAQ (reference sequence). The CDR3 sequence is 12 residues long. Between the trimmed V and J ends, which lost 11 bases and 2 bases, there was a span of 12 bases. DNA for the CDR3: TGTGCCGGGGCCGCGACAAACACTGAAGCTTTCTTT. This encodes CAGAATNTEAFF.

This sequence joins TRBV15 and TRBJ1-2; no firm D call. The CDR3 loop spans 15 amino acids. Germline V lookup: CDR1 LNHNV, CDR2 YYDKDF (reference sequence). The germline V and J ends were trimmed by 5 bases and 8 bases, with 21 bases remaining between them. In DNA form, the CDR3 reads TGTGCCACCAGCGCTTCCCCAGGCATACCCGGAGGCTACACCTTC. This codes for CATSASPGIPGGYTF.

The sample holds a few counts of this clone. Other DNA sequences in this specimen translate into the identical CDR3. The V call is TRBV6-5, the J call TRBJ2-1; D perhaps matches TRBD1 (5 bases). V was shortened by 2 bases and J by 0 bases, with 11 bases between the two germline ends. There are 16 residues in the CDR3. Germline CDR1 reads MNHEY; CDR2 reads SVGAGI. The CDR3 is CASSYHTGRSYNEQFF. In nucleotides, the CDR3 is TGTGCCAGCAGTTACCATACAGGACGCTCCTACAATGAGCAGTTCTTC.

The chain is built from TRBV6-5 and TRBJ1-3, with a weak D call TRBD1 (6 bases). The CDR3 is 16 residues long. V lost 0 bases and J 2 bases, leaving 11 bases between the germline ends. CDR1 is MNHEY, CDR2 SVGAGI, per germline. Here the CDR3 reads CASSYSHEGAGNTIYF. The CDR3 DNA reads as TGTGCCAGCAGTTACTCGCACGAGGGGGCTGGAAACACCATATATTTT.

The chain joins TRBV15 to TRBJ2-5; D is uncertain. The CDR3 spans 17 residues. Germline V lookup: CDR1 LNHNV, CDR2 YYDKDF (reference sequence). The V end lost 5 bases, the J end lost 3 bases, and 22 bases lay between the germline ends. CDR3 loop: CATSLGIRLPREETQYF. The CDR3, as DNA: TGTGCCACCAGCTTAGGAATTCGACTCCCTCGGGAAGAGACCCAGTACTTC.

This clone was seen more than once but under ten times. The chain joins TRBV15 to TRBJ1-4; 7 bases are a match to TRBD1. The J segment lost 4 bases and the V segment lost 6 bases, leaving 5 bases of the junction unmatched. This CDR3 is built from 14 residues. The germline gives CDR1 LNHNV, CDR2 YYDKDF (reference sequence). CDR3 coding DNA: TGTGCCACCAGGTTGGGACAGAGTAATGAAAAACTGTTTTTT. Translating gives CATRLGQSNEKLFF. Based on the CDR3 plus reference TRBV15 and TRBJ1-4, the full variable domain is DAMVIQNPRYQVTQFGKPVTLSCSQTLNHNVMYWYQQKSSQAPKLLFHYYDKDFNNEADTPDNFQSRRPNTSFCFLDIRSPGLGDTAMYLCATRLGQSNEKLFFGSGTQLSVL.

This clone was seen only a few times. The chain carries TRBV19 and TRBJ2-1, with 7 bases that match TRBD1. Trimming at V came to 6 bases and at J to 7 bases, leaving 3 bases not matched to a gene. The CDR3 is 12 residues long. CDR1 is LNHDA, CDR2 SQIVND, per germline (reference sequence). The CDR3 DNA follows: TGTGCCAGTAGCCAACAGGGGAATGAGCAGTTCTTC. Translation gives CASSQQGNEQFF.

V usage is TRBV6-5 and J usage is TRBJ1-5; 7 bases fit TRBD1. The CDR3 covers 15 residues. Germline assignment: CDR1 MNHEY and CDR2 SVGAGI. V was pared by 6 bases and J by 1 base, with 6 bases of the junction left unmatched. The CDR3 protein is CASSTTGASNQPQHF. The CDR3 DNA is TGTGCCAGCAGCACAACAGGGGCGAGCAATCAGCCCCAGCATTTT.

This chain links TRBV19 with TRBJ1-6; 7 nucleotides line up with TRBD1. The CDR3 spans 15 residues. J was trimmed by 4 bases and V by 6 bases; bases with no gene match: 6. The germline gives CDR1 LNHDA, CDR2 SQIVND (reference sequence). The DNA of the CDR3 is TGTGCCAGTAGCCCGACAGGGCTATATAATTCACCCCTCCACTTT. It yields the protein CASSPTGLYNSPLHF.

This clone was found a few times. V is TRBV6-6 and J is TRBJ2-3; 12 nucleotides align to TRBD2. Germline lookup yields CDR1 MNHNY and CDR2 SVGAGI (reference sequence). V shed 2 bases, J shed 2 bases, and the junction held 2 bases outside the gene matches. This CDR3 has 16 residues. The CDR3 loop is CASSYPSGGATDTQYF. The CDR3 DNA is TGTGCCAGCAGTTACCCTAGCGGGGGGGCCACAGATACGCAGTATTTT.

A few counts support this clone. This chain connects TRBV5-6 to TRBJ1-2; 7 bases are a match to TRBD1. The CDR3 spans 14 residues. The V gene's germline CDR1 is SGHDT and CDR2 YYEEEE. Trimming cost V 4 bases and J 8 bases; bases outside gene matches: 11. CDR3 loop: CASSRLGGAGGYTF. The CDR3 DNA sequence: TGTGCCAGCAGCCGTTTAGGGGGCGCAGGGGGCTACACCTTC.

This chain connects TRBV6-6 to TRBJ2-5; 12 positions agree with TRBD2. Trimming took 4 bases from V and 6 from J; bases not matched to a gene: 6. Germline lookup yields CDR1 MNHNY and CDR2 SVGAGI (reference sequence). There are 15 residues in the CDR3. This CDR3 reads CASSSSGGARKTQYF. In DNA form, the CDR3 reads TGTGCCAGCAGTTCTAGCGGGGGGGCCAGAAAGACCCAGTACTTC.

V usage is TRBV6-5 and J usage is TRBJ1-6; weak D call: TRBD1 (5 bases). The length of the CDR3 is 14 residues. In germline, CDR1 is MNHEY, CDR2 SVGAGI. The germline V and J ends were trimmed by 6 bases and 8 bases, with 14 bases remaining between them. The CDR3 protein is CASSRPGSDSPLHF. The CDR3 DNA is TGTGCCAGCAGCCGGCCAGGGTCGGATTCACCCCTCCACTTT.

The chain links TRBV11-2 to TRBJ2-1; 8 bases are a match to TRBD2. Unmatched junction bases numbered 7, after V lost 2 bases and J lost 7 bases. This CDR3 contains 15 residues. Per germline, CDR1 SGHAT and CDR2 FQNNGV. The CDR3 sequence is CASSLFGGGGNEQFF. The CDR3 DNA reads as TGTGCCAGCAGCTTATTTGGGGGCGGGGGGAATGAGCAGTTCTTC.

In this sample, this clone turned up a few times. This sequence joins TRBV4-1 and TRBJ1-5; 11 bases map to TRBD1. CDR3 length: 18 amino acids. Germline V gene data show CDR1 as MGHRA and CDR2 as YSYEKL. The J segment lost 5 bases and the V segment lost 0 bases, leaving 9 bases of the junction unmatched. CDR3 residues: CASSQDWGQGDVDQPQHF. The CDR3 region has the DNA TGCGCCAGCAGCCAAGACTGGGGACAGGGGGATGTAGATCAGCCCCAGCATTTT.

This clone was seen only a few times. The gene calls are TRBV7-9 and TRBJ2-6; 8 nucleotides match TRBD1. The CDR3 is made up of 18 amino acids. Trimming removed 6 bases from V and 2 bases from J; junction bases left unmatched: 12. The germline V gene has CDR1 SEHNR and CDR2 FQNEAQ (reference sequence). As DNA, the CDR3 is TGTGCCAGCAGTTCGTGGCAGGGGGCTGTCACTGGGGCCAACGTCCTGACTTTC. It specifies CASSSWQGAVTGANVLTF.

This clone was counted a few times. The chain is built from TRBV27 and TRBJ1-5; D might be TRBD1 (5 bases). The CDR3 is 15 residues long. Per the germline V gene, CDR1 is MNHEY and CDR2 is SMNVEV (reference sequence). V was cut by 5 bases and J by 1 base, with 12 bases left in between. In DNA form, the CDR3 reads TGTGCCAGCAGTAATGGGGGGGGAAGCAATCAGCCCCAGCATTTT. Protein: CASSNGGGSNQPQHF.

V gene TRBV19 combines with J gene TRBJ1-1; tentative D call: TRBD1 (6 bases). CDR3 length: 12 residues. The V and J ends lost 11 bases and 0 bases respectively, with 10 bases between them. Germline values: CDR1 LNHDA, CDR2 SQIVND (reference sequence). The chain's CDR3 is CAEDRLNTEAFF. The DNA for the CDR3 is TGTGCCGAGGACAGACTGAACACTGAAGCTTTCTTT.

CDR3 coding DNA: TGTGCCAGCAGTCCTGGGACTAGCGGGGAGAGCTCCTACAATGAGCAGTTCTTC. Protein sequence: CASSPGTSGESSYNEQFF. The J gene is TRBJ2-1, the V gene TRBV27; TRBD2 matches at 13 bases. V shed 5 bases, J shed 0 bases, and the junction held 7 bases outside the gene matches. The CDR3 contains 18 residues. The V gene's germline CDR1 is MNHEY and CDR2 SMNVEV (reference sequence).

In its sample, this clone was seen a few times. The J gene is TRBJ1-1, the V gene TRBV7-2, with TRBD1 as a possible D gene (6 bases). With 3 bases removed from V and 6 bases from J, the gap between germline ends came to 11 bases. Germline CDR1 SGHTA, CDR2 FQGNSA. The CDR3 runs 13 residues. The CDR3 sequence is CASSFDWTAEAFF. DNA for the CDR3: TGTGCCAGCAGCTTCGACTGGACAGCTGAAGCTTTCTTT. Drawing the rest from reference TRBV7-2 and TRBJ1-1, the complete variable domain is GAGVSQSPSNKVTEKGKDVELRCDPISGHTALYWYRQSLGQGLEFLIYFQGNSAPDKSGLPSDRFSAERTGGSVSTLTIQRTQQEDSAVYLCASSFDWTAEAFFGQGTRLTVV.

This clone was found a few times. The chain uses TRBV10-3 and TRBJ1-2; 7 bases match TRBD1. The CDR3 length is 13 residues. The V gene's germline CDR1 is ENHRY and CDR2 SYGVKD. V lost 8 bases, J lost 4 bases, and 7 bases stayed unmatched. The CDR3 here is CAIGGQEPYGYTF. The CDR3 nucleotides read TGTGCCATCGGCGGACAGGAACCCTATGGCTACACCTTC.

The V call is TRBV5-1, the J call TRBJ2-2, with 9 bases aligning to TRBD1. CDR3 length: 15 amino acids. After removal of 4 bases from V and 3 bases from J, the junction contained 4 bases not matched to a gene. CDR1 is SGHRS and CDR2 is YFSETQ in the germline V gene. DNA of the CDR3: TGCGCCAGCAGCCCCCGGACAGGGGACACCGGGGAGCTGTTTTTT. Translating it yields CASSPRTGDTGELFF.

The V call is TRBV14, the J call TRBJ2-1, with 8 nucleotides matching TRBD2. The J segment lost 7 bases and the V segment lost 3 bases, leaving 5 bases of the junction unmatched. Per the germline V gene, CDR1 is SGHDN and CDR2 is FVKESK. This CDR3 comprises 14 residues. In nucleotides, the CDR3 is TGTGCCAGCAGCCATCGACTAGCGCGTAATGAGCAGTTCTTC. It is translated as CASSHRLARNEQFF.